This T cell receptor beta chain comes out of a study of patients and donors after allogeneic stem cell transplantation (dated by TCRdb to 2019 to 2021). The library was generated by RT-PCR. TCRdb names NextSeq 550 as the instrument used. TCRdb reworked the public reads: Q25 trimming with fastp, MiXCR clone assembly, productive beta chains retained. CDR3 protein duplicates are merged, each entry listing the most common genes and DNA. The sample table holds approximately 200,000 distinct CDR3 sequences, of which less than 45% were seen once. The top ten clonotypes cover less than 40% of the sample. On this clonotype itself: Its antigen remains undetermined. No qualities accompany the bases; no much larger clone lies one base away.

This TCR was sampled from a human donor who was either an allogeneic HSCT recipient or a stem cell or donor lymphocyte infusion donor (not recorded which). It is not recorded whose cells these are; they may come from a transplant donor. The specimen was blood, either unsorted or a sorted T cell fraction (not recorded which).

This receptor has the CDR3 CASSQEASRFYEQYF. The DNA sequence is given as TGCGCCAGCAGCCAAGAGGCTAGCCGTTTCTACGAGCAGTACTTC. The chain links TRBV4-3 with TRBJ2-7, and TRBD2 may be the D gene, going by 5 matching bases. V is clipped by 0 bases and J by 3 bases, and the sequence between their germline boundaries is 12 bases long. Counted from cysteine to phenylalanine, this CDR3 has 15 amino acids. Only the CDR3 region is kept as DNA, spanning 45 bases read in frame from base 1. The germline V gene sets CDR1 to LGHNA and CDR2 to YSLEER.